Following are 28 T cell receptor beta chains from one sample sequenced in a study of a mutant IDH1 vaccine in newly diagnosed glioma (TCRdb year 2021). Receptor amplification or capture employed the immunoSEQ multiplex PCR assay. As stored in TCRdb, this immuneACCESS dataset retains in-frame rearrangements with V and J assigned. A fraction of the clones does not appear; measured against another copy, unresolved V genes explain less than half of the discrepancy, and the remainder lacks a known reason. The sample contains about 59,000 clones, more than 90% of them found a single time. The top ten constitute around 2.5% of the sample. The time point label here, explained by the study, means: baseline, week 1 (first vaccination visit). This specimen's treatment or condition label, interpreted: pre-vaccination baseline after standard-of-care therapy. Specimen: PBMCs, collected from a glioma patient treated with radiotherapy, temozolomide or both. These receptors came from a man over 45 with glioma.

This chain connects TRBV28 to TRBJ2-4, with 7 bases that match TRBD2. V was clipped by 5 bases and J by 0 bases; unmatched bases: 10. Germline values: CDR1 MDHEN, CDR2 SYDVKM. The CDR3 is 17 residues long. CDR3 in amino acids: CASSSSGGRLAKNIQYF. DNA of the CDR3: TGTGCCAGCAGTAGCTCCGGGGGGAGGCTAGCCAAAAACATTCAGTACTTC. Full variable domain (missing parts from reference TRBV28 and TRBJ2-4): DVKVTQSSRYLVKRTGEKVFLECVQDMDHENMFWYRQDPGLGLRLIYFSYDVKMKEKGDIPEGYSVSREKKERFSLILESASTNQTSMYLCASSSSGGRLAKNIQYFGAGTRLSVL.

J is TRBJ2-5 and V is TRBV11-3; no clear D gene. V lost 5 bases and J lost 5, with 12 bases in between. This CDR3 spans 13 amino acids. Per germline, CDR1 SGHNT and CDR2 YENEEA. The CDR3 bases are TGTGCCAGCAGCCCCGAGGTTTGGGAGACCCAGTACTTC. Its protein product is CASSPEVWETQYF. The entire variable domain, with the rest obtained from reference TRBV11-3 and TRBJ2-5, is as follows: EAGVVQSPRYKIIEKKQPVAFWCNPISGHNTLYWYLQNLGQGPELLIRYENEEAVDDSQLPKDRFSAERLKGVDSTLKIQPAELGDSAVYLCASSPEVWETQYFGPGTRLLVL.

This clone came up once. The V gene is TRBV5-4, the J gene TRBJ2-3; possibly TRBD2 for D (5 bases). The CDR3 sequence is 14 residues long. CDR1 is SGHNT and CDR2 is YYREEE in the germline V gene (reference sequence). Trimming took 1 base from V and 3 from J, leaving 9 bases between them. The DNA of the CDR3 is TGTGCCAGCAGCTTGCGGGGTATTACAGATACGCAGTATTTT. Protein sequence: CASSLRGITDTQYF.

The chain carries TRBV5-6 and TRBJ1-2, with D unclear. Germline CDR1 SGHDT, CDR2 YYEEEE. The length of the CDR3 is 15 residues. V dropped 0 bases and J dropped 8 bases, with 17 bases sitting between them. The DNA of the CDR3 is TGTGCCAGCAGCTTGGTGTTTCGGGAGCGCGACGGCTACACCTTC. It translates to CASSLVFRERDGYTF.

The rearrangement uses TRBV6-6 and TRBJ1-2; no clear D. The CDR3 sequence is 14 residues long. V lost 6 bases and J 4 bases, leaving 15 bases between the germline ends. Germline CDR1 is MNHNY and CDR2 is SVGAGI (reference sequence). The CDR3 sequence is CASRNGPDRYGYTF. The DNA for the CDR3 is TGTGCCAGCAGAAACGGACCGGATCGCTATGGCTACACCTTC.

The chain uses TRBV25-1 and TRBJ1-1, with D perhaps matching TRBD1 (5 bases). Per germline, CDR1 MGHDK and CDR2 SYGVNS. This CDR3 has 13 amino acids. The V gene lost 3 bases and the J gene lost 5 bases, with 10 bases spanning the gap. CDR3 DNA sequence: TGTGCCAGCAGTGATGGTGGGGGAACTGAAGCTTTCTTT. Protein sequence: CASSDGGGTEAFF.

The chain joins TRBV27 to TRBJ2-1, with D maybe TRBD2 (5 bases). CDR1 MNHEY and CDR2 SMNVEV come from the germline V gene (reference sequence). The CDR3 is 14 residues long. Trimming cost V 8 bases and J 2 bases, with 13 bases left between them. This chain's CDR3 is CASHRPGTYNEQFF. The CDR3, as DNA: TGTGCCAGCCACCGCCCGGGGACCTACAATGAGCAGTTCTTC.

The chain recombines TRBV5-1 with TRBJ2-7; 7 bases map to TRBD2. The CDR3 contains 19 residues. J gave up 7 bases and V 4 bases, and 26 bases lay outside the gene matches. From germline, CDR1 is SGHRS and CDR2 YFSETQ. CDR3 in amino acids: CASSRGTAAVAGHMVEQYF. CDR3 nucleotide sequence: TGCGCCAGCAGCCGCGGGACCGCCGCGGTAGCGGGCCATATGGTTGAGCAGTACTTC.

The chain links TRBV29-1 to TRBJ2-2, with D possibly TRBD2 on 5 matching bases. This CDR3 region has 15 residues. V lost 4 bases to trimming and J lost 1 base, with 13 bases between them. CDR1 is SQVTM and CDR2 is ANQGSEA in the germline V gene. In DNA, the CDR3 is TGCAGCGTTGTGCGGGTTGGGCAGAACACCGGGGAGCTGTTTTTT. Encoded protein: CSVVRVGQNTGELFF.

The chain employs TRBV7-9 and TRBJ2-1, with 9 bases that match TRBD2. Losses at the gene ends were 5 bases for V and 8 bases for J; bases not matched to a gene: 10. The CDR3 runs 15 residues. In germline, CDR1 is SEHNR, CDR2 FQNEAQ (reference sequence). The CDR3 DNA is TGTGCCAGCAGCGACCTTGGACTAGCGACCCATGAGCAGTTCTTC. Translation gives CASSDLGLATHEQFF.

The J gene is TRBJ2-6, the V gene TRBV27; 9 nucleotides line up with TRBD1. CDR3 length equals 17 residues. Germline CDR1 and CDR2: MNHEY and SMNVEV (reference sequence). Germline trimming cut 6 bases from V and 1 base from J; bases unmatched to any gene: 7. CDR3 in DNA: TGTGCCAGCAGAGTGACAGGGGGACTGTCTGGGGCCAACGTCCTGACTTTC. It yields the protein CASRVTGGLSGANVLTF.

The J gene is TRBJ1-2, the V gene TRBV19, with 11 bases aligning to TRBD1. The CDR3 spans 15 residues. Germline trimming cut 3 bases from V and 7 bases from J; bases unmatched to any gene: 7. Looked up from germline, CDR1 is LNHDA and CDR2 is SQIVND (reference sequence). The chain's CDR3 is CASSIIRTGGSGYTF. For the CDR3, the DNA is TGTGCCAGTAGTATTATCCGGACAGGGGGCTCTGGCTACACCTTC.

V and J are TRBV30 and TRBJ1-2, with no clear D. V lost 0 bases and J lost 1, with 6 bases in between. Per the germline V gene, CDR1 is GTSNPN and CDR2 is SVGIG (reference sequence). CDR3 size: 13 residues. For the CDR3, the DNA is TGTGCCTGGAGTGTACGACTTAACTATGGCTACACCTTC. It encodes CAWSVRLNYGYTF.

The chain combines TRBV7-9 with TRBJ2-5, with 9 bases matching TRBD2. In germline, CDR1 is SEHNR, CDR2 FQNEAQ (reference sequence). V shed 5 bases, J shed 3 bases, and the junction held 4 bases outside the gene matches. The CDR3 consists of 14 residues. The CDR3 loop is CASSPRTSEETQYF. DNA for the CDR3: TGTGCCAGCAGCCCCCGGACTAGCGAAGAGACCCAGTACTTC.

This chain links TRBV2 with TRBJ2-7, with 9 bases identical to TRBD1. Germline CDR1 reads SNHLY; CDR2 reads FYNNEI. The CDR3 is made up of 14 amino acids. Unmatched junction bases numbered 10, after V lost 7 bases and J lost 6 bases. The CDR3 sequence: CASTGGTGLVEQYF. The CDR3 nucleotides are TGTGCCAGCACCGGCGGGACAGGGTTGGTCGAGCAGTACTTC.

V is TRBV19 and J is TRBJ1-5; no clear D. The CDR3 has 13 amino acids. Germline lookup yields CDR1 LNHDA and CDR2 SQIVND (reference sequence). The V gene lost 3 bases and the J gene lost 5 bases, with 8 bases spanning the gap. The CDR3 region has the DNA TGTGCCAGTAGTATGGGGAGGCATCAGCCCCAGCATTTT. Translating gives CASSMGRHQPQHF.

This clone was recorded once. The chain links TRBV9 to TRBJ2-1, with 14 bases fitting TRBD2. This CDR3 is 15 amino acids long. The germline V gene encodes CDR1 SGDLS and CDR2 YYNGEE. The V gene end was trimmed by 3 bases and the J gene end by 7 bases; junction bases not matched to a gene: 3. CDR3 coding DNA: TGTGCCAGCAGCGCCGGGACTAGCGGGGGAAATGAGCAGTTCTTC. It yields the protein CASSAGTSGGNEQFF.

The gene calls are TRBV28 and TRBJ1-4, with 7 bases fitting TRBD1. Trimming removed 2 bases from V and 4 bases from J; junction bases left unmatched: 4. Germline CDR1 MDHEN, CDR2 SYDVKM. This CDR3 has 15 amino acids. In DNA, the CDR3 is TGTGCCAGCAGTTTACCACAGGGGCATAATGAAAAACTGTTTTTT. This translates into CASSLPQGHNEKLFF.

V gene TRBV23-1 combines with J gene TRBJ2-3, with D uncertain. TRBV23-1 is given ORF status, its function remaining uncertain. The ends were cut back, 0 bases at V and 5 bases at J, with 15 bases in the middle. The CDR3 contains 16 residues. The CDR3 DNA is TGCGCCAGCAGTCAATCGTACGTTTTCGCCGGAGATACGCAGTATTTT. This encodes CASSQSYVFAGDTQYF.

The V gene is TRBV11-3, the J gene TRBJ2-5; either TRBD1 or TRBD2 may supply D (7 bases each). Trimming cost V 5 bases and J 2 bases, with 21 bases left between them. The CDR3 loop spans 17 amino acids. From germline, CDR1 is SGHNT and CDR2 YENEEA. The CDR3 sequence: CASSGGVGRGYQETQYF. The CDR3 nucleotides are TGTGCCAGCAGCGGGGGGGTGGGCAGGGGGTATCAAGAGACCCAGTACTTC.

Here the CDR3 DNA reads TGTGCCAGCAGTTCCCAGGGGGGTAGTGAGACCCAGTACTTC. Translating it yields CASSSQGGSETQYF. The V call is TRBV5-6, the J call TRBJ2-5, with D tentatively TRBD1 (7 bases). The CDR3 spans 14 residues. Trimming shortened V by 5 bases and J by 5 bases, and 16 bases separated the two germline ends. From germline, CDR1 is SGHDT and CDR2 YYEEEE.

The chain is built from TRBV4-1 and TRBJ2-7; D remains ambiguous. Germline CDR1 MGHRA, CDR2 YSYEKL. The CDR3 is 14 amino acids. Trimming stripped 4 bases from V and 5 bases from J, with 15 bases between. The CDR3 is CASSPGPTVNEQYF. Written as DNA, the CDR3 is TGCGCCAGCAGCCCCGGGCCAACAGTAAACGAGCAGTACTTC.

In this sample, this clone turned up once. Additional DNA sequences in this sample encode the identical CDR3. J is TRBJ2-7 and V is TRBV18, with D tentatively TRBD1 or TRBD2 (5 bases each). In germline, CDR1 is KGHSH, CDR2 LQKENI. This CDR3 region has 14 residues. The V gene lost 6 bases and the J gene lost 2 bases, with 14 bases spanning the gap. The CDR3 sequence is CASSPGAVTYEQYF. The CDR3 coding sequence is TGTGCCAGCTCGCCCGGGGCAGTGACCTACGAGCAGTACTTC.

This clone was counted a single time. This chain joins TRBV5-1 and TRBJ2-7, with 8 bases that match TRBD1. CDR1 and CDR2 from the germline V gene are SGHRS and YFSETQ. The CDR3 has 15 residues. The ends lost 1 base at V and 5 bases at J; junction bases unmatched: 8. DNA for the CDR3: TGCGCCAGCAGCTTGACACAGGGGGTTCTCAACGAGCAGTACTTC. Its protein is CASSLTQGVLNEQYF. Combining the CDR3 with reference TRBV5-1 and TRBJ2-7 gives the whole variable domain KAGVTQTPRYLIKTRGQQVTLSCSPISGHRSVSWYQQTPGQGLQFLFEYFSETQRNKGNFPGRFSGRQFSNSRSEMNVSTLELGDSALYLCASSLTQGVLNEQYFGPGTRLTVT.

This chain links TRBV7-8 with TRBJ1-5, with 8 bases lining up with TRBD1. Per the germline V gene, CDR1 is SGHVS and CDR2 is FQNEAQ. V shed 5 bases and J 5 bases; nucleotides not matched to a gene: 8. This CDR3 is built from 15 residues. CDR3 sequence (DNA): TGTGCCAGCAGCGTCTCCGGGACAGGTTATCAGCCCCAGCATTTT. Translated, it gives CASSVSGTGYQPQHF. Supplemented by reference TRBV7-8 and TRBJ1-5, the full variable domain reads GAGVSQSPRYKVAKRGQDVALRCDPISGHVSLFWYQQALGQGPEFLTYFQNEAQLDKSGLPSDRFFAERPEGSVSTLKIQRTQQEDSAVYLCASSVSGTGYQPQHFGDGTRLSIL.

The V and J genes are TRBV7-6 and TRBJ2-7, with 10 bases identical to TRBD2. This CDR3 spans 17 amino acids. In germline, CDR1 is SGHVS, CDR2 FNYEAQ. Losses at the gene ends were 1 base for V and 0 bases for J; bases not matched to a gene: 6. The CDR3 is CASSLGASGGLSYEQYF. DNA of the CDR3: TGTGCCAGCAGCTTAGGGGCTAGCGGGGGCCTCTCCTACGAGCAGTACTTC.

The chain recombines TRBV10-2 with TRBJ1-3; D is ambiguous. This CDR3 is 15 amino acids long. Germline V gene data show CDR1 as WSHSY and CDR2 as SAAADI. V dropped 3 bases and J dropped 0 bases, with 9 bases sitting between them. The CDR3 reads CASSDGDNSGNTIYF. The CDR3 DNA is TGCGCCAGCAGTGACGGAGATAACTCTGGAAACACCATATATTTT.

This rearrangement joins TRBV5-6 to TRBJ2-7; 7 nucleotides match TRBD1. Germline values: CDR1 SGHDT, CDR2 YYEEEE. This CDR3 spans 15 amino acids. Unmatched junction bases numbered 11, after V lost 4 bases and J lost 4 bases. Here the CDR3 reads CASSVDRWSEYEQYF. The DNA of the CDR3 is TGTGCCAGCAGCGTGGACAGGTGGTCAGAATACGAGCAGTACTTC.